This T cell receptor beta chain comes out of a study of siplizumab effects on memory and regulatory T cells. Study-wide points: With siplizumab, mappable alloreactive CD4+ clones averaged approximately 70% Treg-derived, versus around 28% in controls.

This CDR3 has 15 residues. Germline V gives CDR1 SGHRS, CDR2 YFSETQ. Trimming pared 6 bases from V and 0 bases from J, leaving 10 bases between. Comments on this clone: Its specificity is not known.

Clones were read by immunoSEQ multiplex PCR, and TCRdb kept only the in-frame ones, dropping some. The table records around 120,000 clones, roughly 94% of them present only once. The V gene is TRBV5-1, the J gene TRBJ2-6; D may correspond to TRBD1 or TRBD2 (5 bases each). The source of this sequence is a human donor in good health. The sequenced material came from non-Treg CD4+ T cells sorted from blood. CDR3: CASTGPDSGANVLTF. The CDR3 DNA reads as TGCGCCAGCACGGGGCCCGACTCTGGGGCCAACGTCCTGACTTTC. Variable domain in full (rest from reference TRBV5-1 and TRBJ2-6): KAGVTQTPRYLIKTRGQQVTLSCSPISGHRSVSWYQQTPGQGLQFLFEYFSETQRNKGNFPGRFSGRQFSNSRSEMNVSTLELGDSALYLCASTGPDSGANVLTFGAGSRLTVL.